Below are 30 T cell receptor beta chains sequenced from a single sample in a study of siplizumab effects on memory and regulatory T cells. Sequenced by immunoSEQ multiplex PCR; TCRdb stores in-frame clones only, minus some. The sample carries around 100,000 clones, more than 85% recorded once. Sequenced material: CD4+ T cells sorted from blood. The receptors derive from a human donor in good health.

The chain has TRBV6-5 and TRBJ1-5; tentatively, D is TRBD1 (5 bases). The CDR3 length is 14 residues. Trimming took off 6 bases at V and 3 bases at J, with 12 bases between the two ends. Germline V gives CDR1 MNHEY, CDR2 SVGAGI. In nucleotides, the CDR3 is TGTGCCAGCAGGCCAGCACAGGTCAATCAGCCCCAGCATTTT. It codes for CASRPAQVNQPQHF.

The chain recombines TRBV6-1 with TRBJ2-2; TRBD2 matches at 8 bases. Germline V CDR1 and CDR2: MNHNS, SASEGT. With V trimmed by 6 bases and J by 5 bases, 8 bases remained unmatched. The CDR3 loop spans 15 amino acids. CDR3 in amino acids: CASSSGAGGTGELFF. The CDR3 DNA sequence: TGTGCCAGCAGCAGCGGGGCGGGAGGAACCGGGGAGCTGTTTTTT.

This chain connects TRBV9 to TRBJ1-2; 11 bases are shared with TRBD1. Trimming removed 0 bases from V and 8 bases from J; junction bases left unmatched: 12. The CDR3 has 17 residues. Per germline, CDR1 SGDLS and CDR2 YYNGEE. The CDR3 bases are TGTGCCAGCAGCGTAGGCGGGACAGGGGGTTTAGTAGACGGCTACACCTTC. Amino acids: CASSVGGTGGLVDGYTF. Looking up the rest from reference TRBV9 and TRBJ1-2 gives the full variable domain: DSGVTQTPKHLITATGQRVTLRCSPRSGDLSVYWYQQSLDQGLQFLIQYYNGEERAKGNILERFSAQQFPDLHSELNLSSLELGDSALYFCASSVGGTGGLVDGYTFGSGTRLTVV.

This chain joins TRBV5-1 and TRBJ2-1; 9 bases agree with TRBD2. CDR3 length: 16 amino acids. V was clipped by 1 base and J by 9 bases; unmatched bases: 11. Looked up from germline, CDR1 is SGHRS and CDR2 is YFSETQ. The CDR3 is CASSLLPGTSSGEQFF. DNA of the CDR3: TGCGCCAGCAGCTTGCTGCCCGGGACTAGCTCAGGTGAGCAGTTCTTC.

This clone has just one count. The CDR3, as DNA: TGTGCCAACGAAGACAGGGGGCTTTCCTCCTATGGCTACACCTTC. Its translation: CANEDRGLSSYGYTF. The chain combines TRBV6-1 with TRBJ1-2; 10 nucleotides agree with TRBD1. The germline V gene has CDR1 MNHNS and CDR2 SASEGT. This CDR3 comprises 15 residues. V trimming: 10 bases; J trimming: 4 bases; junction bases outside the gene matches: 12.

V usage is TRBV6-6 and J usage is TRBJ1-2; 11 nucleotides line up with TRBD1. The V segment lost 6 bases and the J segment 4 bases; nucleotides outside the gene matches: 4. Germline V CDR1 and CDR2: MNHNY, SVGAGI (reference sequence). The CDR3 is made up of 14 amino acids. The CDR3 loop is CASRDRGQVYGYTF. The CDR3 nucleotides are TGTGCCAGCAGGGACAGGGGGCAGGTCTATGGCTACACCTTC.

This rearrangement joins TRBV7-9 to TRBJ2-1; tentatively, D is TRBD2 (5 bases). From germline, CDR1 is SEHNR and CDR2 FQNEAQ (reference sequence). V lost 3 bases to trimming and J lost 1 base, with 7 bases between them. This CDR3 is built from 14 residues. This CDR3 reads CASSLSGSYNEQFF. The CDR3 region has the DNA TGTGCCAGCAGCTTGTCGGGATCCTACAATGAGCAGTTCTTC.

This sequence joins TRBV2 and TRBJ2-1; weak D call: TRBD2 (7 bases). Germline CDR1 SNHLY, CDR2 FYNNEI. V lost 6 bases, J lost 4 bases, and 22 bases lay in between. The CDR3 runs to 17 residues. CDR3 sequence (DNA): TGTGCCAGCAGAGGGGGGGGCGAGGGGACTCAATACAATGAGCAGTTCTTC. This encodes CASRGGGEGTQYNEQFF.

DNA of the CDR3: TGTGCCAGCAGCCCTCGATCACTAGCGGGGAAGAATGAGCAGTTCTTC. This encodes CASSPRSLAGKNEQFF. The chain joins TRBV7-2 to TRBJ2-1, with 10 nucleotides matching TRBD2. J gave up 7 bases and V 5 bases, and 11 bases lay outside the gene matches. The CDR3 length is 16 residues. Germline V lookup: CDR1 SGHTA, CDR2 FQGNSA.

The V call is TRBV10-2, the J call TRBJ1-2; TRBD1 is a possible D gene (6 bases). The germline gives CDR1 WSHSY, CDR2 SAAADI. This CDR3 has 11 amino acids. V was pared by 4 bases and J by 7 bases, with 7 bases between. This CDR3 reads CASSATGGYTF. The CDR3, as DNA: TGCGCCAGCAGTGCGACAGGTGGCTACACCTTC.

V gene TRBV18 combines with J gene TRBJ1-3; no clear D. Trimming removed 3 bases from V and 0 bases from J, with 15 bases in between. The CDR3 loop spans 17 amino acids. Germline V gene data show CDR1 as KGHSH and CDR2 as LQKENI. CDR3 DNA sequence: TGTGCCAGCTCACCTCCCTCCGCCAGCGTCTCTGGAAACACCATATATTTT. It encodes CASSPPSASVSGNTIYF.

A single count supports this clone. CDR3 amino acids: CAISERGNTEAFF. CDR3 in DNA: TGTGCCATCAGTGAAAGGGGGAACACTGAAGCTTTCTTT. The rearrangement joins TRBV10-3 to TRBJ1-1; D is perhaps TRBD1 (5 bases). Germline assignment: CDR1 ENHRY and CDR2 SYGVKD. Trimming removed 3 bases from V and 1 base from J, with 6 bases in between. The CDR3 is 13 residues long.

The V call is TRBV10-3, the J call TRBJ2-5; 9 nucleotides agree with TRBD1. Germline V lookup: CDR1 ENHRY, CDR2 SYGVKD. The V and J ends lost 4 bases and 5 bases, in that order; junction bases with no gene match: 2. This CDR3 is 13 amino acids long. CDR3 region: CAISGDRVETQYF. The DNA for the CDR3 is TGTGCCATCAGTGGGGACAGGGTTGAGACCCAGTACTTC.

This clone was found once. This chain connects TRBV5-6 to TRBJ2-7; D uncertain. This CDR3 region has 14 residues. The germline V gene encodes CDR1 SGHDT and CDR2 YYEEEE. Trimming stripped 2 bases from V and 6 bases from J, with 15 bases between. The DNA for the CDR3 is TGTGCCAGCAGCTTCGACACGAAGACTGGCGAGCAGTACTTC. Its translation is CASSFDTKTGEQYF.

This rearrangement joins TRBV7-7 to TRBJ1-5, with 8 bases identical to TRBD1. Germline values: CDR1 SSHAT, CDR2 FNYEAQ (reference sequence). V gave up 0 bases and J gave up 4 bases; unmatched junction bases: 14. The CDR3 length is 19 residues. This CDR3 reads CASSLALRDRIWRNQPQHF. The CDR3 nucleotides read TGTGCCAGCAGCTTAGCGCTCCGGGACAGGATCTGGCGTAATCAGCCCCAGCATTTT.

The chain recombines TRBV28 with TRBJ1-1, with D possibly being TRBD1 (6 bases). The V and J ends lost 2 bases and 4 bases respectively, with 11 bases between them. The CDR3 totals 14 residues. Germline-derived CDR1 and CDR2 are MDHEN and SYDVKM. Here the CDR3 reads CASSLKQGVTEAFF. CDR3 in DNA: TGTGCCAGCAGTTTAAAACAGGGAGTCACTGAAGCTTTCTTT.

This rearrangement joins TRBV6-6 to TRBJ2-5; 10 bases line up with TRBD2. V gave up 5 bases and J gave up 1 base; unmatched junction bases: 1. The CDR3 is made up of 14 amino acids. Germline V CDR1 and CDR2: MNHNY, SVGAGI (reference sequence). The CDR3: CASSRTSGQETQYF. CDR3 DNA sequence: TGTGCCAGCAGTCGGACTAGCGGCCAAGAGACCCAGTACTTC.

Regarding this clone: This specimen includes other DNA sequences encoding the same CDR3. The V call is TRBV7-9, the J call TRBJ1-4, with 8 positions matching TRBD1. The germline V gene encodes CDR1 SEHNR and CDR2 FQNEAQ (reference sequence). This CDR3 has 15 residues. V was pared by 5 bases and J by 4 bases, with 6 bases of the junction left unmatched. As DNA, the CDR3 is TGTGCCAGCAGCCTAGGGACAGGTTTTAATGAAAAACTGTTTTTT. Translating it yields CASSLGTGFNEKLFF.

The chain combines TRBV6-1 with TRBJ1-2, with D tentatively TRBD1 (6 bases). The germline V and J ends were trimmed by 5 bases and 8 bases, with 12 bases remaining between them. The V gene's germline CDR1 is MNHNS and CDR2 SASEGT. The CDR3 covers 12 residues. The CDR3 loop reads CASSRARGGYTF. In DNA, the CDR3 is TGTGCCAGCAGTAGGGCCAGGGGAGGCTACACCTTC.

This clone showed up just once. V gene TRBV28 combines with J gene TRBJ2-3; D not resolved. Trimming shortened V by 5 bases and J by 0 bases, and 9 bases separated the two germline ends. CDR3 length: 14 residues. CDR1 is MDHEN, CDR2 SYDVKM, per germline. CDR3 in amino acids: CASSVLVSTDTQYF. CDR3 nucleotides: TGTGCCAGCAGTGTACTCGTAAGCACAGATACGCAGTATTTT.

The rearrangement joins TRBV7-2 to TRBJ1-3; 9 bases match TRBD1. The CDR3 is 16 residues long. Looked up from germline, CDR1 is SGHTA and CDR2 is FQGNSA. V lost 5 bases to trimming and J lost 0 bases; unmatched junction nucleotides: 5. CDR3 sequence: CASSRTGAISGNTIYF. CDR3 nucleotides: TGTGCCAGCAGCCGGACAGGGGCTATCTCTGGAAACACCATATATTTT. The full variable domain, its missing parts supplied by reference TRBV7-2 and TRBJ1-3, is GAGVSQSPSNKVTEKGKDVELRCDPISGHTALYWYRQSLGQGLEFLIYFQGNSAPDKSGLPSDRFSAERTGGSVSTLTIQRTQQEDSAVYLCASSRTGAISGNTIYFGEGSWLTVV.

The chain carries TRBV10-3 and TRBJ2-3; 10 bases map to TRBD2. The junction had 11 bases not matched to a gene; V was cut back by 5 bases and J by 6 bases. Germline CDR1 reads ENHRY; CDR2 reads SYGVKD. The CDR3 totals 16 residues. The CDR3 nucleotides read TGTGCCATCAGTTCCATTAGCGGGGGGACCAGGGATACGCAGTATTTT. This sequence encodes CAISSISGGTRDTQYF.

The chain carries TRBV11-2 and TRBJ1-2, with D possibly matching TRBD1 (5 bases). The V end lost 8 bases, the J end lost 2 bases, and 15 bases lay between the germline ends. CDR1 SGHAT and CDR2 FQNNGV come from the germline V gene. The length of the CDR3 is 14 residues. The CDR3 here is CASGRADGNYGYTF. The CDR3 DNA follows: TGTGCCAGCGGCAGGGCCGATGGAAACTATGGCTACACCTTC. Full variable domain (remainder filled in from reference TRBV11-2 and TRBJ1-2): EAGVAQSPRYKIIEKRQSVAFWCNPISGHATLYWYQQILGQGPKLLIQFQNNGVVDDSQLPKDRFSAERLKGVDSTLKIQPAKLEDSAVYLCASGRADGNYGYTFGSGTRLTVV.

Remarks on this clone: A read error may account for a junction end that differs from germline. The chain recombines TRBV25-1 with TRBJ2-1; 8 bases fit TRBD1. Germline V lookup: CDR1 MGHDK, CDR2 SYGVNS. The CDR3 covers 17 residues. The CDR3 region has the DNA TGTGCCAGCAGTGACTACGGACAGGGCCCAATTTACAGTGAGCAGTTCTTC. This encodes CASSDYGQGPIYSEQFF.

V and J are TRBV7-9 and TRBJ1-1, with D perhaps TRBD1 (6 bases). From germline, CDR1 is SEHNR and CDR2 FQNEAQ (reference sequence). The CDR3 spans 14 residues. Trimming took off 10 bases at V and 5 bases at J, with 20 bases between the two ends. Here the CDR3 DNA reads TGTGCCACCTACTCTAGGGGGGATTTAACTGAAGCTTTCTTT. Translation gives CATYSRGDLTEAFF.

V is TRBV19 and J is TRBJ1-1; D is unclear. The CDR3 extends over 15 amino acids. Per the germline V gene, CDR1 is LNHDA and CDR2 is SQIVND (reference sequence). Trimming took 3 bases from V and 0 from J, leaving 11 bases between them. CDR3 amino acids: CASSMTYRMNTEAFF. The CDR3 bases are TGTGCCAGTAGTATGACTTACAGAATGAACACTGAAGCTTTCTTT.

The gene calls are TRBV9 and TRBJ2-2, with a weak D call TRBD2 (5 bases). The V and J ends lost 4 bases and 5 bases respectively, with 9 bases between them. This CDR3 spans 13 amino acids. Germline V gene lookup returns CDR1 SGDLS and CDR2 YYNGEE. Here the CDR3 reads CASSKDLTGELFF. CDR3 coding DNA: TGTGCCAGCAGCAAGGACTTAACCGGGGAGCTGTTTTTT.

This chain connects TRBV12-5 to TRBJ2-3; TRBD1 matches at 8 bases. CDR1 is LGHNT, CDR2 FRNRAP, per germline. V gave up 5 bases and J gave up 4 bases; unmatched junction bases: 8. The CDR3 has 15 residues. The CDR3 nucleotides are TGTGCTAGTGGTCTCTCACAGGGGGTAGCAGATACGCAGTATTTT. This codes for CASGLSQGVADTQYF.

The J gene is TRBJ2-5, the V gene TRBV10-3; TRBD2 might be the D (6 bases). The J call may be wrong; the DNA end is better matched by TRBJ2-7. CDR1 is ENHRY, CDR2 SYGVKD, per germline. This CDR3 comprises 14 residues. Written as DNA, the CDR3 is TGTGCCATCAGGGCCGGGACTCCGATCTACGAGCAGTACTTC. This sequence encodes CAIRAGTPIYEQYF.

The rearrangement links TRBV6-1 to TRBJ1-4, with a tentative D call TRBD1 (6 bases). The CDR3 extends over 14 amino acids. CDR1 MNHNS and CDR2 SASEGT come from the germline V gene. V was shortened by 5 bases and J by 4 bases, with 11 bases between the two germline ends. The CDR3 region has the DNA TGTGCCAGCAGTTCCGGACAGAGTAATGAAAAACTGTTTTTT. Its protein product is CASSSGQSNEKLFF.